Listed below are T cell receptor beta chains from one sample, sequenced in a study of shared clonotypes between healthy human individuals. Assay used: immunoSEQ multiplex PCR; TCRdb lists only in-frame clones, some missing. The sample includes over a million clones, approximately 97% of them seen just once. Sequenced: naive CD4+ T cells sorted from blood. The receptors were gathered from a man aged 25-45 years in good health. Each CDR3 is given with its conserved first and last residue. D genes are given only for firm matches. Size tells how often a clone was seen (once, few, many) or the class of an expanded clone, and some rows leave it out.

clone_size: NA; v_call: TRBV15; d_call: NA; j_call: TRBJ1-1; cdr3_nt: TGTGCCACCAGCAGGGACACTGAAGCTTTCTTT; cdr3_aa: CATSRDTEAFF
clone_size: NA; v_call: TRBV7-2; d_call: NA; j_call: TRBJ1-3; cdr3_nt: TGTGCCAGCAGCTTAGCAGGCCCAGGCAGCTCTGGAAACACCATATATTTT; cdr3_aa: CASSLAGPGSSGNTIYF
clone_size: few; v_call: TRBV19; d_call: TRBD1; j_call: TRBJ1-2; cdr3_nt: TGTGCCAGTACCCTTGGGACAGGGGGAAACTATGGCTACACCTTC; cdr3_aa: CASTLGTGGNYGYTF
clone_size: few; v_call: TRBV7-9; d_call: NA; j_call: TRBJ1-2; cdr3_nt: TGTGCCAGCAGCTTAGTCGCCGACTATGGCTACACCTTC; cdr3_aa: CASSLVADYGYTF
clone_size: NA; v_call: TRBV29-1; d_call: NA; j_call: TRBJ2-3; cdr3_nt: TGCAGCGTTCCATGGGGGCCGGGCACAGATACGCAGTATTTT; cdr3_aa: CSVPWGPGTDTQYF
clone_size: NA; v_call: TRBV9; d_call: NA; j_call: TRBJ2-1; cdr3_nt: TGTGCCAGCAGCGTAGCTACGTGGGGGTCAAGCGGTGTCAATGAGCAGTTCTTC; cdr3_aa: CASSVATWGSSGVNEQFF
clone_size: NA; v_call: TRBV5-4; d_call: NA; j_call: TRBJ2-7; cdr3_nt: TGTGCCAGCAGCTTGAAAGCGGGTTCCTACGAGCAGTACTTC; cdr3_aa: CASSLKAGSYEQYF
clone_size: NA; v_call: TRBV6-1; d_call: NA; j_call: TRBJ1-2; cdr3_nt: TGTGCCAGCATAATGACGCCTAACTATGGCTACACCTTC; cdr3_aa: CASIMTPNYGYTF
clone_size: NA; v_call: TRBV5-1; d_call: NA; j_call: TRBJ1-2; cdr3_nt: TGCGCCAGCAGCTTGGCCGAGGGAAACTATGGCTACACCTTC; cdr3_aa: CASSLAEGNYGYTF
clone_size: NA; v_call: TRBV10-3; d_call: NA; j_call: TRBJ2-2; cdr3_nt: TGTGCCATCACCCAAACCGGGACACTGAACACCGGGGAGCTGTTTTTT; cdr3_aa: CAITQTGTLNTGELFF
clone_size: NA; v_call: TRBV18; d_call: NA; j_call: TRBJ1-5; cdr3_nt: TGTGCCAGCTCACCATTACCCCGAGATCAGCCCCAGCATTTT; cdr3_aa: CASSPLPRDQPQHF
clone_size: NA; v_call: TRBV19; d_call: TRBD2; j_call: TRBJ2-5; cdr3_nt: TGTGCCAGTAGTACCCCGGGTTCCGGGACTAGCGGGAGGACCCGACTCAACCAAGAGACCCAGTACTTC; cdr3_aa: CASSTPGSGTSGRTRLNQETQYF
clone_size: NA; v_call: TRBV5-6; d_call: NA; j_call: TRBJ2-1; cdr3_nt: TGTGCCAGCAGCCGGGGACAACCGAGCTCCTACAATGAGCAGTTCTTC; cdr3_aa: CASSRGQPSSYNEQFF
clone_size: NA; v_call: TRBV5-6; d_call: NA; j_call: TRBJ1-1; cdr3_nt: TGTGCCAGCAGCTTGCTCCGGATGAGAACTGAAGCTTTCTTT; cdr3_aa: CASSLLRMRTEAFF
clone_size: NA; v_call: TRBV7-6; d_call: NA; j_call: TRBJ2-1; cdr3_nt: TGTGCCAGCAGCTTATTTTCCAGGATGAGCTCCTACAATGAGCAGTTCTTC; cdr3_aa: CASSLFSRMSSYNEQFF
clone_size: once; v_call: TRBV18; d_call: NA; j_call: TRBJ2-7; cdr3_nt: TGTGCCAGCTCACCAATTGCGGGAGAGCAGTACTTC; cdr3_aa: CASSPIAGEQYF
clone_size: NA; v_call: TRBV5-4; d_call: NA; j_call: TRBJ2-5; cdr3_nt: TGTGCCAGCAGCCCCTGGGAGCCGGGACGGATACAAGAGACCCAGTACTTC; cdr3_aa: CASSPWEPGRIQETQYF
clone_size: NA; v_call: TRBV5-4; d_call: NA; j_call: TRBJ1-2; cdr3_nt: TGTGCCAGCAGCTTGAGGGGCCAGGGCTATGGCTACACCTTC; cdr3_aa: CASSLRGQGYGYTF
clone_size: NA; v_call: TRBV27; d_call: TRBD2; j_call: TRBJ2-3; cdr3_nt: TGTGCCAGCAGTATGGGACTAGCGGGATTCCTCAGCACAGATACGCAGTATTTT; cdr3_aa: CASSMGLAGFLSTDTQYF
clone_size: NA; v_call: TRBV10-3; d_call: TRBD2; j_call: TRBJ2-7; cdr3_nt: TGTGCCATCAGTGAGTCGGTGGGAGGGCTCTACGAGCAGTACTTC; cdr3_aa: CAISESVGGLYEQYF
clone_size: NA; v_call: TRBV5-8; d_call: TRBD1; j_call: TRBJ2-2; cdr3_nt: TGTGCCAGCAGCGACGCCGGGACAGCGAACACCGGGGAGCTGTTTTTT; cdr3_aa: CASSDAGTANTGELFF
clone_size: NA; v_call: TRBV7-9; d_call: TRBD2; j_call: TRBJ2-5; cdr3_nt: TGTGCCAGCAGCTTGGGACTAGCGTTACAAGAGACCCAGTACTTC; cdr3_aa: CASSLGLALQETQYF
clone_size: NA; v_call: TRBV9; d_call: NA; j_call: TRBJ2-2; cdr3_nt: TGTGCCAGCCGGAGGGACTGGGGCACCGGGGAGCTGTTTTTT; cdr3_aa: CASRRDWGTGELFF
clone_size: NA; v_call: TRBV5-1; d_call: NA; j_call: TRBJ2-1; cdr3_nt: TGCGCCAGCGGCTGGTCATCAGCGGAGGAGCAGTTCTTC; cdr3_aa: CASGWSSAEEQFF